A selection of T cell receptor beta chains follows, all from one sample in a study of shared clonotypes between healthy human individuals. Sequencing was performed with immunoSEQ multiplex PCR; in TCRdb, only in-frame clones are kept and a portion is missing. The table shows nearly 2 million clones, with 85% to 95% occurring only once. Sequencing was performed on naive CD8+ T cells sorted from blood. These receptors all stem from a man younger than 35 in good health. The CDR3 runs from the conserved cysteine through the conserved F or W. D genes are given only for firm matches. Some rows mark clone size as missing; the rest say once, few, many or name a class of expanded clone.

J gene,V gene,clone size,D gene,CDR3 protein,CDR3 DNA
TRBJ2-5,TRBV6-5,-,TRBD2,CASSPGGGVQETQYF,TGTGCCAGCAGTCCGGGAGGAGGGGTCCAAGAGACCCAGTACTTC
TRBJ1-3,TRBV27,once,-,CASSSHRAGNTIYF,TGTGCCAGCAGCTCACACAGAGCGGGAAACACCATATATTTT
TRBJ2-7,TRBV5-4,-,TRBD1,CASSSRDRGGYEQYF,TGTGCCAGCAGCTCCCGGGACAGGGGCGGCTACGAGCAGTACTTC
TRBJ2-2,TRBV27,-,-,CASIGAAGELFF,TGTGCCAGCATAGGGGCGGCCGGGGAGCTGTTTTTT
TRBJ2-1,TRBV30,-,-,CASEPTGPIYNEQFF,TGTGCCTCCGAACCGACAGGCCCTATCTACAATGAGCAGTTCTTC
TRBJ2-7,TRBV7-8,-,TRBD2,CASSLGLMASGFYEQYF,TGTGCCAGCAGCTTAGGTCTCATGGCTAGCGGTTTCTACGAGCAGTACTTC
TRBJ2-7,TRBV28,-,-,CASSLTMSYEQYF,TGTGCCAGCAGTCTTACAATGTCCTACGAGCAGTACTTC
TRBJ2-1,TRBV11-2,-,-,CASSFGWGPEEFF,TGTGCCAGCAGCTTTGGTTGGGGCCCAGAGGAGTTCTTC
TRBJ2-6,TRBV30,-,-,CAWSVGAGANVLTF,TGTGCCTGGAGTGTAGGGGCTGGGGCCAACGTCCTGACTTTC
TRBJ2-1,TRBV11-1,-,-,CASSLVGMGDEQFF,TGTGCCAGCAGCTTAGTAGGGATGGGCGATGAGCAGTTCTTC
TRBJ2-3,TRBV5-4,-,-,CASSLEQPSTDTQYF,TGTGCCAGCAGCTTGGAACAGCCTAGCACAGATACGCAGTATTTT
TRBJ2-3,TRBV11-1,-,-,CASSLSGGLTDTQYF,TGTGCCAGCAGCTTATCCGGGGGACTCACAGATACGCAGTATTTT
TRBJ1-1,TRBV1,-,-,CTSSQEEGQGEVMNTEAFF,TGCACCAGCAGCCAAGAGGAGGGACAGGGGGAGGTTATGAACACTGAAGCTTTCTTT
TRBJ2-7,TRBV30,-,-,CAWSGIYGASTYEQYF,TGTGCCTGGAGTGGGATTTACGGGGCCAGCACCTACGAGCAGTACTTC
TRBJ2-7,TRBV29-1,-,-,CSVALPYEQYF,TGCAGCGTTGCCTTGCCCTACGAGCAGTACTTC
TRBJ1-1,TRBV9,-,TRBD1,CASSVGGTGGWTEAFF,TGTGCCAGCAGCGTAGGGGGAACAGGGGGCTGGACTGAAGCTTTCTTT
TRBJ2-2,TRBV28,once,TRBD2,CASSLWRGGPGELFF,TGTGCCAGCAGTTTATGGCGGGGGGGCCCCGGGGAGCTGTTTTTT
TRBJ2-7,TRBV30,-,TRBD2,CAWSVFSGAGQYF,TGTGCCTGGAGTGTGTTTAGCGGGGCCGGGCAGTACTTC
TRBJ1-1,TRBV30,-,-,CAWSEPYRDTEAFF,TGTGCCTGGAGCGAACCCTACAGGGATACTGAAGCTTTCTTT
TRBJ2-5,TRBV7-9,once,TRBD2,CASSLIPGREETQYF,TGTGCCAGCAGCTTAATCCCAGGGAGGGAGGAGACCCAGTACTTC
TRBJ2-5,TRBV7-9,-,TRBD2,CASSLAASGKETQYF,TGTGCCAGCAGCTTAGCGGCTAGCGGAAAAGAGACCCAGTACTTC
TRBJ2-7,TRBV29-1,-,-,CSVETGLWDEQYF,TGCAGCGTTGAAACGGGGTTATGGGACGAGCAGTACTTC
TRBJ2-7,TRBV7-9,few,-,CASSYDSYEQYF,TGTGCCAGCAGCTATGACTCCTACGAGCAGTACTTC
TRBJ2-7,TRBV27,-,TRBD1,CASSLIGDRGYEQYF,TGTGCCAGCAGTTTAATCGGGGACAGGGGTTACGAGCAGTACTTC
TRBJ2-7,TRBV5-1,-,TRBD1,CASSWDRSSYEQYF,TGCGCCAGCAGCTGGGACAGGAGCTCCTACGAGCAGTACTTC
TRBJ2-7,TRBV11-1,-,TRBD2,CASSFSGPNYEQYF,TGTGCCAGCAGCTTTAGCGGGCCCAACTACGAGCAGTACTTC
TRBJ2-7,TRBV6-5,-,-,CASSYGVSYEQYF,TGTGCCAGCAGTTACGGGGTCTCCTACGAGCAGTACTTC
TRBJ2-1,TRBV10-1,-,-,CASSADTSNEQFF,TGCGCCAGCAGTGCCGACACTTCCAATGAGCAGTTCTTC
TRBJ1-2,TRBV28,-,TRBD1,CASDRAYGYTF,TGTGCCAGCGACAGGGCTTATGGCTACACCTTC
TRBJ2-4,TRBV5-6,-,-,CASSPESAKNIQYF,TGTGCCAGCAGCCCAGAGAGTGCCAAAAACATTCAGTACTTC
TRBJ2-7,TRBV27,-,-,CASSPTTGGFFYEQYF,TGTGCCAGCAGCCCTACCACCGGGGGTTTCTTCTACGAGCAGTACTTC
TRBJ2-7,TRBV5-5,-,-,CASSNPGKLGEQYF,TGTGCCAGCAGCAATCCAGGGAAGCTTGGCGAGCAGTACTTC
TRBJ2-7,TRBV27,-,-,CASSFTDGGYEQYF,TGTGCCAGCAGTTTCACGGACGGAGGGTACGAGCAGTACTTC
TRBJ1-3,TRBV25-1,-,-,CASSPSGLSGNTIYF,TGTGCCAGCAGTCCCTCGGGCCTCTCTGGAAACACCATATATTTT
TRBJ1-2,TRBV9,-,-,CASSVFVQEDPLYGYTF,TGTGCCAGCAGCGTCTTTGTACAGGAGGATCCCCTCTATGGCTACACCTTC
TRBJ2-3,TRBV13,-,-,CASSLGLASSATDTQYF,TGTGCCAGCAGCTTAGGACTAGCCTCCTCAGCCACAGATACGCAGTATTTT
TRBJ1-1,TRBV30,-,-,CALGQGHTEAFF,TGTGCCTTGGGCCAGGGGCACACTGAAGCTTTCTTT
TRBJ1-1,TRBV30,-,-,CAWSGDGTEAFF,TGTGCCTGGAGTGGGGACGGCACTGAAGCTTTCTTT
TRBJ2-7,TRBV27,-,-,CASSPQGRGYEQYF,TGTGCCAGCAGTCCACAGGGCCGGGGATACGAGCAGTACTTC
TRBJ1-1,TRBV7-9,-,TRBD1,CASSQQDRAMNTEAFF,TGTGCCAGCAGCCAACAGGACAGGGCCATGAACACTGAAGCTTTCTTT
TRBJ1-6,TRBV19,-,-,CASSIVPGTVSISNSPLHF,TGTGCCAGTAGTATAGTTCCGGGAACGGTGAGCATCTCCAATTCACCCCTCCACTTT
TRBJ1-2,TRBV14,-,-,CASSQGGRQAGYTF,TGTGCCAGCAGCCAAGGGGGGAGGCAGGCCGGCTACACCTTC
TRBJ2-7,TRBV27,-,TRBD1,CASSQGEYYEQYF,TGTGCCAGCAGCCAGGGGGAGTACTACGAGCAGTACTTC
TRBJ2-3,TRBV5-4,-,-,CASSVRDTDTQYF,TGTGCCAGCAGCGTCCGGGACACAGATACGCAGTATTTT
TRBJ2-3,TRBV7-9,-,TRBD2,CASSLFPSGSTDTQYF,TGTGCCAGCAGCTTATTTCCTAGCGGCAGCACAGATACGCAGTATTTT
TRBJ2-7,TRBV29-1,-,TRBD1,CSVFWNRGYEQYF,TGCAGCGTTTTTTGGAACAGGGGATACGAGCAGTACTTC
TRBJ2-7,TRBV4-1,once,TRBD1,CASSQNTGGSSYEQYF,TGCGCCAGCAGCCAAAATACAGGGGGGAGCTCCTACGAGCAGTACTTC
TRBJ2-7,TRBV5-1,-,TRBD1,CASSPSTGGYEQYF,TGCGCCAGCAGCCCCTCGACAGGGGGTTACGAGCAGTACTTC
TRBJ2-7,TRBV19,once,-,CASSTQGDEQYF,TGTGCCAGTAGCACGCAGGGAGACGAGCAGTACTTC
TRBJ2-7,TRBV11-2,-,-,CASSFGVSYEQYF,TGTGCCAGCAGCTTCGGCGTCTCCTACGAGCAGTACTTC
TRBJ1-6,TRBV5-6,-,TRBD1,CASSEIVPRQGAHNSPLHF,TGTGCCAGCAGCGAGATAGTCCCCAGGCAGGGGGCGCATAATTCACCCCTCCACTTT
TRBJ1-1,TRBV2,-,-,CASSEVWGDNTEAFF,TGTGCCAGCAGTGAGGTTTGGGGCGACAACACTGAAGCTTTCTTT
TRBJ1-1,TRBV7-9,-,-,CASSLVGSENTEAFF,TGTGCCAGCAGCTTAGTAGGTTCCGAGAACACTGAAGCTTTCTTT
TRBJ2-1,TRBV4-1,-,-,CASSQQVPSYNEQFF,TGCGCCAGCAGCCAACAGGTGCCCTCCTACAATGAGCAGTTCTTC